A selection of T cell receptor beta chains follows, all from one sample in a study of cytomegalovirus exposure and HLA in healthy donors. TCRdb keeps only in-frame clones here, not all; method: immunoSEQ multiplex PCR. Of more than 150,000 clones listed, approximately 78% are singletons. Sample: PBMCs. Receptor source: a woman younger than 35 in good health and CMV-seronegative. The CDR3 runs from the conserved cysteine through the conserved F or W. The D gene is left open where the match is weak. A clone size is listed for some rows: how often the clone was seen (once, few, many), or a class if it is expanded.

cdr3_length j_call v_call clone_size d_call cdr3_nt cdr3_aa
14 TRBJ2-3 TRBV10-1 . . TGCGCCAGCAGCCTCGACTCCAGCACAGATACGCAGTATTTT CASSLDSSTDTQYF
15 TRBJ1-4 TRBV7-8 . TRBD1 TGTGCCAGCAGCCTAGGACAGGGGGATAATGAAAAACTGTTTTTT CASSLGQGDNEKLFF
12 TRBJ2-7 TRBV28 . . TGTGCCAGCAGTTTCTTACCCCAGGTACAGTACTTC CASSFLPQVQYF
14 TRBJ2-3 TRBV6-1 . . TGTGCCAGCAGTTTAGTCGGGGGTGCAGATACGCAGTATTTT CASSLVGGADTQYF
14 TRBJ2-1 TRBV25-1 once TRBD2 TGTGCCAGCACACTAGCGGGGGGCAACAATGAGCAGTTCTTC CASTLAGGNNEQFF
15 TRBJ2-7 TRBV28 . . TGTGCCAGCCTCTCCCTAGCTTCTAGCTCCTACGAGCAGTACTTC CASLSLASSSYEQYF
13 TRBJ1-4 TRBV7-9 . . TGTGCCAGCAGCTTATCTCCTAATGAAAAACTGTTTTTT CASSLSPNEKLFF
15 TRBJ2-3 TRBV6-1 . . TGTGCCAGCAAGGTAGCGCAGATTAGCACAGATACGCAGTATTTT CASKVAQISTDTQYF
14 TRBJ2-7 TRBV27 . . TGTGCCAGCAGTTTATCGAGGACAGCCTACGAGCAGTACTTC CASSLSRTAYEQYF
14 TRBJ2-5 TRBV6-6 . TRBD2 TGTGCCAGCAGAAATAGCGGGTTCCAAGAGACCCAGTACTTC CASRNSGFQETQYF
14 TRBJ2-7 TRBV30 . . TGTGCCTGGAGTGGAGGGACTCAACCCTACGAGCAGTACTTC CAWSGGTQPYEQYF
13 TRBJ2-7 TRBV28 . TRBD1 TGTGCCAGCAGTTTATCCGGACAGGGGGCAGAGTACTTC CASSLSGQGAEYF
13 TRBJ2-2 TRBV7-2 . . TGTGCCAGCAGCTTAGCGGGGCCCGGGGAGCTGTTTTTT CASSLAGPGELFF
17 TRBJ1-6 TRBV19 . TRBD1 TGTGCCAGTAGTGAAACCGGGACAGGGGCGCGAGGATCACCCCTCCACTTT CASSETGTGARGSPLHF
13 TRBJ1-2 TRBV7-2 . TRBD1 TGTGCCAGCAGCCTAAACAGGGGGTATGGCTACACCTTC CASSLNRGYGYTF
15 TRBJ2-4 TRBV6-5 . . TGTGCCAGCAGTTACGCTGTCGGGGCCAAAAACATTCAGTACTTC CASSYAVGAKNIQYF
16 TRBJ1-3 TRBV19 . . TGTGCCAGTAGTATTGATGGGGGCGCCTATGGAAACACCATATATTTT CASSIDGGAYGNTIYF